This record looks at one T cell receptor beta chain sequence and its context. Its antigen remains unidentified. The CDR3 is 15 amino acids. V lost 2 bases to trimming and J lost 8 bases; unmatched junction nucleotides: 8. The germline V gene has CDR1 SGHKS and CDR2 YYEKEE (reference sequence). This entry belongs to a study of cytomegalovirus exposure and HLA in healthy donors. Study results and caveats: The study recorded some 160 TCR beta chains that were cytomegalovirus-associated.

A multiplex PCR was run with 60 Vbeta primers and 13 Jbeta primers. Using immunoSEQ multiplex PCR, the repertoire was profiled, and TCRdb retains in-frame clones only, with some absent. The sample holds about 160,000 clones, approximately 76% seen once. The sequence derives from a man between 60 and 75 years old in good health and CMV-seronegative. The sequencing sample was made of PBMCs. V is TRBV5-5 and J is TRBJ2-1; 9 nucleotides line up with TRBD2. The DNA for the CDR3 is TGTGCCAGCAGCTTACAGCGGGAGGTTATGGATGAGCAGTTCTTC. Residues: CASSLQREVMDEQFF.